This is a list of T cell receptor beta chains from one sample in a study of cytomegalovirus exposure and HLA in healthy donors. TCRdb keeps only in-frame clones here, not all; method: immunoSEQ multiplex PCR. The table lists roughly 140,000 clones, around 80% of them singletons. The specimen sequenced was PBMCs. The receptors stem from a man aged 35 to 55 in good health and CMV-seronegative. Both conserved end residues are part of each CDR3. A D gene is named only where the DNA matches it firmly. Clone size is given for some rows only: seen once, a few or many times, or a class if the clone is expanded.

>-|-|TRBV6-5|TRBJ2-7
TGTGCCAGCAGTTACGAGGACAGCTCCTACGAGCAGTACTTC
CASSYEDSSYEQYF
>TRBD2|-|TRBV27|TRBJ2-1
TGTGCCAGCTCACGACTAGCGGGGGCGGATAATGAGCAGTTCTTC
CASSRLAGADNEQFF
>TRBD1|-|TRBV5-1|TRBJ1-2
TGCGCCAGCAGCTTTCAGCAGCGCGGGACAGGGTTTATAGGCTACACCTTC
CASSFQQRGTGFIGYTF
>TRBD2|-|TRBV5-1|TRBJ2-1
TGCGCCAGCAGCTTGGAACTAGCGGGGTTTGATGAGCAGTTCTTC
CASSLELAGFDEQFF
>-|few|TRBV7-2|TRBJ1-4
TGTGCCAGCAGCTTAGACAGGGCCAATGAAAAACTGTTTTTT
CASSLDRANEKLFF
>-|-|TRBV7-2|TRBJ1-5
TGTGCCAGCAGCCGGGGGGGTTACCAGCCCCAGCATTTT
CASSRGGYQPQHF
>TRBD1|-|TRBV7-8|TRBJ2-1
TGTGCCAGCAGCTCCTGGACAGGCTCCTACAATGAGCAGTTCTTC
CASSSWTGSYNEQFF
>TRBD2|-|TRBV6-1|TRBJ2-4
TGTGCCAGCAGGACAGAACTAGCGGCCAAAAACATTCAGTACTTC
CASRTELAAKNIQYF
>TRBD1|-|TRBV7-9|TRBJ2-2
TGTGCCAGCAGCTGGGAGACAGGGGGCGGCACCGGGGAGCTGTTTTTT
CASSWETGGGTGELFF
>-|-|TRBV7-9|TRBJ2-6
TGTGCCAGCAGCTTAGTCTCTCAGGACAGCCTTTCTGGGGCCAACGTCCTGACTTTC
CASSLVSQDSLSGANVLTF
>-|once|TRBV28|TRBJ2-5
TGTGCCAGCAGTCCATCAGGAGAGACCCAGTACTTC
CASSPSGETQYF
>TRBD2|once|TRBV2|TRBJ2-1
TGTGCCAGCAGTGAATTGCGGGGGGCCCTCGATGAGCAGTTCTTC
CASSELRGALDEQFF
>-|few|TRBV29-1|TRBJ2-2
TGCAGCGTTGCGGCGAACACCGGGGAGCTGTTTTTT
CSVAANTGELFF
>-|-|TRBV5-4|TRBJ1-2
TGTGCCAGCAGCTTGTTGGGAGGGAGGACCTATGGCTACACCTTC
CASSLLGGRTYGYTF
>-|-|TRBV5-6|TRBJ1-1
TGTGCCAGCAGCGGGGGGGGGCGCCTAAGGGGCACTGAAGCTTTCTTT
CASSGGGRLRGTEAFF
>-|-|TRBV5-1|TRBJ2-1
TGCGCCAGCAGCTTGGGTGGGCTCGACAGATACAATGAGCAGTTCTTC
CASSLGGLDRYNEQFF
>-|-|TRBV7-6|TRBJ1-1
TGTGCCAGCAGCTTAGGACAGCAAAACACTGAAGCTTTCTTT
CASSLGQQNTEAFF
>TRBD1|-|TRBV18|TRBJ2-3
TGTGCCAGCTCACCAAAACAGGGGGGCACAGATACGCAGTATTTT
CASSPKQGGTDTQYF
>-|-|TRBV25-1|TRBJ2-5
TGTGCCAGCAGTGAAATCCGGGGTCAAGAGACCCAGTACTTC
CASSEIRGQETQYF
>-|once|TRBV9|TRBJ2-1
TGTGCCAGCAGCGTGTCCCCGGGACTGCCCAATGAGCAGTTCTTC
CASSVSPGLPNEQFF
>TRBD1|-|TRBV6-5|TRBJ1-6
TGTGCCAGCACCCACGGGACAGCCACTTCATCCCTCCACTTT
CASTHGTATSSLHF
>-|once|TRBV18|TRBJ1-5
TGTGCCAGCTCACCGACAGTCAATCAGCCCCAGCATTTT
CASSPTVNQPQHF
>TRBD2|-|TRBV29-1|TRBJ2-3
TGCAGCGTTCGGACTAGCGGGGGAGAAACAGATACGCAGTATTTT
CSVRTSGGETDTQYF
>-|-|TRBV5-1|TRBJ1-1
TGCGCCAGCAGACATAATGCAGGGATAGCGAACACTGAAGCTTTCTTT
CASRHNAGIANTEAFF
>TRBD1|-|TRBV19|TRBJ2-3
TGTGCCAGTAGCGACAGGGGCGCAGATACGCAGTATTTT
CASSDRGADTQYF
>-|-|TRBV12-5|TRBJ1-4
TGTGCTAGTGGCCTCACTACGGCTAATGAAAAACTGTTTTTT
CASGLTTANEKLFF
>TRBD1|-|TRBV19|TRBJ2-6
TGTGCCATAGGAAGGGACAGGGGCTCTGCTGGGGCCAACGTCCTGACTTTC
CAIGRDRGSAGANVLTF
>-|-|TRBV19|TRBJ1-1
TGTGCCAGTAGTAAAGGGAGGTTGGGCACTGAAGCTTTCTTT
CASSKGRLGTEAFF
>TRBD2|-|TRBV7-9|TRBJ2-1
TGTGCCAGCAGCTTCCGACTAGCGGGCGATTCCTACAATGAGCAGTTCTTC
CASSFRLAGDSYNEQFF
>-|-|TRBV6-5|TRBJ1-1
TGTGCCAGCAGTTACGGTTGGGGAGGGAAGGACACTGAAGCTTTCTTT
CASSYGWGGKDTEAFF
>-|-|TRBV28|TRBJ2-7
TGTGCCAGCAGTATAGGACAGCAGGGTTCTGGGCGGTACTTC
CASSIGQQGSGRYF
>TRBD1|-|TRBV10-3|TRBJ2-6
TGTGCCATCAGTGAGTCGGACAGGGGGTCTGGGGCCAACGTCCTGACTTTC
CAISESDRGSGANVLTF
>-|-|TRBV7-8|TRBJ2-5
TGTGCCAGCAGCTTGCTAGTACGGCGGACCCAGTACTTC
CASSLLVRRTQYF
>-|-|TRBV5-6|TRBJ2-7
TGTGCCAGCAGCCCCCCCCTTGACAGGTCTAGGAGATACGAGCAGTACTTC
CASSPPLDRSRRYEQYF
>TRBD2|-|TRBV11-2|TRBJ2-3
TGTGCCAGCAGCCTCAGACTAGCGGGGGTGATATATGACACAGATACGCAGTATTTT
CASSLRLAGVIYDTDTQYF
>-|-|TRBV27|TRBJ2-7
TGTGCCAGCAGCCGCGACAGTCTTCTACTTAAAACCTACGAGCAGTACTTC
CASSRDSLLLKTYEQYF
>TRBD2|once|TRBV27|TRBJ2-1
TGTGCCAGCAGTTTGGGGACTACACCCTACAATGAGCAGTTCTTC
CASSLGTTPYNEQFF
>TRBD2|-|TRBV7-2|TRBJ2-5
TGTGCCAGCAGCTCCGGGACTATCCAAGAGACCCAGTACTTC
CASSSGTIQETQYF
>TRBD1|-|TRBV7-9|TRBJ2-7
TGTGCCAGCAGCCCGAGAGGACAGGGCGCCTACGAGCAGTACTTC
CASSPRGQGAYEQYF
>-|-|TRBV28|TRBJ1-3
TGTGCCAGCAGTTCCGGCGGGGGGCAGCTCGGAAACACCATATATTTT
CASSSGGGQLGNTIYF
>-|-|TRBV6-1|TRBJ2-7
TGTGCCAGCAGTGAAGCCTGGGGACACCGCTCCTACGAGCAGTACTTC
CASSEAWGHRSYEQYF